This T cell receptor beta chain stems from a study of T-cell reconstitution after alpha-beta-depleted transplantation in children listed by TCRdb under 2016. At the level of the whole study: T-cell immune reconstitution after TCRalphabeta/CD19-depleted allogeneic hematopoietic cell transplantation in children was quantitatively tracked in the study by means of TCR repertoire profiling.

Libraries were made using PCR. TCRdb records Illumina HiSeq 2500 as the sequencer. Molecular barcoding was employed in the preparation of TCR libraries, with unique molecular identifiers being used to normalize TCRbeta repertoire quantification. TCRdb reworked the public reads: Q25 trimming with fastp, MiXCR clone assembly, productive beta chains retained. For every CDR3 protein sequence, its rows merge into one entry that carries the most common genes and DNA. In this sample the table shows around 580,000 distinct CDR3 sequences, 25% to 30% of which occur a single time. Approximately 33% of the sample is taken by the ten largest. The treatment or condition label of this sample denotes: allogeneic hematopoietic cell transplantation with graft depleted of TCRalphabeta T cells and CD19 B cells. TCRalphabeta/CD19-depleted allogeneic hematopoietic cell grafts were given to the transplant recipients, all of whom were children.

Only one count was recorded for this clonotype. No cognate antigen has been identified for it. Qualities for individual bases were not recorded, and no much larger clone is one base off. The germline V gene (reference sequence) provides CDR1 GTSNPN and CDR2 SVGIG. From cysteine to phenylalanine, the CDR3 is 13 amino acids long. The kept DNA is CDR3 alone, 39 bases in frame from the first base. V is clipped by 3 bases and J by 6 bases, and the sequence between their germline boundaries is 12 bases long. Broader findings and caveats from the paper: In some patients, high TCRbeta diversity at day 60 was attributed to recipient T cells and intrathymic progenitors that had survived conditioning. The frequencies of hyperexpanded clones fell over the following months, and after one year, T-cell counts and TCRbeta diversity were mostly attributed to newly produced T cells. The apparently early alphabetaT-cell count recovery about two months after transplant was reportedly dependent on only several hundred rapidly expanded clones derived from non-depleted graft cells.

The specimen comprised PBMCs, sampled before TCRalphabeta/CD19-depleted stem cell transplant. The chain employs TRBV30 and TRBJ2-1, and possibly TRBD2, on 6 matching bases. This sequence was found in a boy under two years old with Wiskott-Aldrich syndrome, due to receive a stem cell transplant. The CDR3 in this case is CAWRYGLPNEQFF. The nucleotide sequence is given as TGTGCCTGGAGGTACGGACTACCCAATGAGCAGTTCTTC.